This T cell receptor (beta chain) was profiled in a study of T-cell memory formation after mild COVID-19. Study summary: Among the donors, TCR clusters were largely specific to each donor. Study findings and constraints: Mostly located in CM and EM were contracting CD4+ clones, with contracting CD8+ clones located in EMRA. There was a balanced CD4/CD8 profile in clones contracting day 15 to 85, and later expanders leaned CD4+.

This clonotype was detected only a few times. What it recognizes is unknown. From 5'RACE with constant-segment primers came TCR alpha and TCR beta cDNA libraries that carried sample barcodes and UMIs. One entry per CDR3 protein results from TCRdb running MiXCR on the 5' RACE reads. The data contain under 550,000 distinct CDR3 sequences, around a sixth of them singletons. The V segment lost 1 base and the J segment 5 bases; nucleotides outside the gene matches: 9. The CDR3 totals 17 residues. Germline assignment: CDR1 MNHEY and CDR2 SMNVEV (reference sequence). V and J are TRBV27 and TRBJ2-1; 9 bases are shared with TRBD2. Input material: PBMCs or a T cell subset sorted from them (not recorded which). This sequence originates from an adult woman who had mild COVID-19 (a few samples of this study predate the infection). Cell type and time point are not known. The CDR3 reads CASSLYGSGRSHNEQFF. In DNA form, the CDR3 reads TGTGCCAGCAGTTTATATGGTAGCGGGAGATCCCACAATGAGCAGTTCTTC.